The 23 T cell receptor beta chains below were found in one sample sequenced in a study of Ad26.COV2.S vaccination and SARS-CoV-2 variants. Profiled with immunoSEQ multiplex PCR; TCRdb holds only in-frame clones, not every one. This table has 450,000 to 550,000 clones, approximately 89% appearing once. Treatment indicated: over 15 received Ad26.COV2.S at low or high dose, single or two shots; about five received placebo; per-sample allocation not given. On day 63 after the first injection, vaccine and placebo recipients gave samples. This specimen was peripheral blood, taken in a trial of Ad26.COV2.S vaccine versus placebo. These receptors all come from a person aged 18-65 years who received the Ad26.COV2.S COVID-19 vaccine or a placebo.

The rearrangement uses TRBV10-3 and TRBJ1-2, with TRBD1 matching over 8 bases. Germline trimming cut 3 bases from V and 11 bases from J; bases unmatched to any gene: 8. Looked up from germline, CDR1 is ENHRY and CDR2 is SYGVKD. The CDR3 totals 13 residues. The chain's CDR3 is CAISDGTGGRYTF. The DNA for the CDR3 is TGTGCCATCAGTGACGGGACAGGAGGAAGGTACACCTTC.

This clone has a single count. This chain uses TRBV11-2 with TRBJ2-3, with a possible D match to TRBD1 (6 bases). Per the germline V gene, CDR1 is SGHAT and CDR2 is FQNNGV. Deletions cut 5 bases from V and 2 bases from J, with 11 bases between. This CDR3 is built from 14 residues. CDR3 loop: CASSRRDTTDTQYF. The CDR3 bases are TGTGCCAGCAGCAGACGGGACACCACAGATACGCAGTATTTT.

J is TRBJ1-5 and V is TRBV24-1, with D unresolved. This CDR3 spans 12 amino acids. V lost 10 bases and J lost 0, with 6 bases in between. Germline-derived CDR1 and CDR2 are KGHDR and SFDVKD. Written as DNA, the CDR3 is TGTGCCACATCGGGTAGCAATCAGCCCCAGCATTTT. Its protein product is CATSGSNQPQHF.

The chain couples TRBV19 to TRBJ1-5; D is uncertain. This CDR3 region has 15 residues. Germline V gene lookup returns CDR1 LNHDA and CDR2 SQIVND (reference sequence). Deletions cut 2 bases from V and 0 bases from J, with 8 bases between. The CDR3 coding sequence is TGTGCCAGTAGTATATCTAGTTATAGCAATCAGCCCCAGCATTTT. Its protein is CASSISSYSNQPQHF.

This chain uses TRBV7-8 with TRBJ2-7, with D perhaps given as TRBD1 or TRBD2 (5 bases each). The V gene's germline CDR1 is SGHVS and CDR2 FQNEAQ. V lost 5 bases and J lost 4, with 9 bases in between. This CDR3 spans 12 amino acids. CDR3 nucleotides: TGTGCCAGCAGCCAATGGGGGTACGAGCAGTACTTC. Its protein is CASSQWGYEQYF.

The J gene is TRBJ2-7, the V gene TRBV9; 8 bases line up with TRBD2. The CDR3 is made up of 14 amino acids. Trimming at V came to 3 bases and at J to 6 bases, leaving 8 bases not matched to a gene. From germline, CDR1 is SGDLS and CDR2 YYNGEE. The CDR3 loop is CASSARGGPSEQYF. The CDR3 DNA follows: TGTGCCAGCAGCGCTCGGGGGGGCCCCTCCGAGCAGTACTTC.

V is TRBV5-5 and J is TRBJ2-7; D unresolved. CDR1 is SGHKS and CDR2 is YYEKEE in the germline V gene (reference sequence). CDR3 length: 16 amino acids. V lost 4 bases and J lost 3, with 20 bases in between. The CDR3 sequence: CASSPTLRTDYYEQYF. DNA of the CDR3: TGTGCCAGCAGCCCCACCCTAAGGACCGATTACTACGAGCAGTACTTC.

CDR3 region: CASSQTRGTYGYTF. The CDR3 nucleotides read TGTGCCAGCAGCCAAACTCGTGGGACTTATGGCTACACCTTC. This chain connects TRBV14 to TRBJ1-2; D possibly corresponds to TRBD1 (5 bases). The CDR3 consists of 14 residues. Germline CDR1 and CDR2: SGHDN and FVKESK. V gave up 2 bases and J gave up 5 bases, with 12 bases separating them.

The chain couples TRBV9 to TRBJ2-1; D might be TRBD1 (6 bases). CDR3 size: 13 residues. Germline V lookup: CDR1 SGDLS, CDR2 YYNGEE. V dropped 0 bases and J dropped 9 bases, with 10 bases sitting between them. In nucleotides, the CDR3 is TGTGCCAGCAGCGTAGTTAAAGGGGGTGAGCAGTTCTTC. It specifies CASSVVKGGEQFF.

Only one count was recorded for this clone. The chain employs TRBV18 and TRBJ2-5, with D possibly matching TRBD1 (5 bases). Per germline, CDR1 KGHSH and CDR2 LQKENI. V dropped 3 bases and J dropped 7 bases, with 15 bases sitting between them. This CDR3 contains 14 residues. The CDR3 here is CASSPESRARTQYF. CDR3 nucleotides: TGTGCCAGCTCACCGGAGAGCAGGGCGAGGACCCAGTACTTC. The variable domain in full, with the rest retrieved from reference TRBV18 and TRBJ2-5, is NAGVMQNPRHLVRRRGQEARLRCSPMKGHSHVYWYRQLPEEGLKFMVYLQKENIIDESGMPKERFSAEFPKEGPSILRIQQVVRGDSAAYFCASSPESRARTQYFGPGTRLLVL.

The V call is TRBV6-5, the J call TRBJ1-6; D uncertain. Germline values: CDR1 MNHEY, CDR2 SVGAGI. V was shortened by 6 bases and J by 1 base, with 10 bases between the two germline ends. The CDR3 totals 15 residues. This CDR3 is CASRRTGSYNSPLHF. The CDR3 DNA reads TGTGCCAGCAGACGGACGGGGTCCTATAATTCACCCCTCCACTTT.

V gene TRBV19 combines with J gene TRBJ2-7; TRBD2 might be the D (5 bases). The germline V gene encodes CDR1 LNHDA and CDR2 SQIVND (reference sequence). With 0 bases removed from V and 3 bases from J, the gap between germline ends came to 6 bases. The CDR3 totals 13 residues. The CDR3 loop reads CASSIDRGYEQYV. Here the CDR3 DNA reads TGTGCCAGTAGTATAGATCGGGGCTACGAGCAGTACGTC.

The chain employs TRBV9 and TRBJ2-1; D is perhaps TRBD2 (5 bases). Germline assignment: CDR1 SGDLS and CDR2 YYNGEE. The CDR3 consists of 16 residues. Trimming removed 4 bases at V and 7 bases at J, with 21 bases between. The CDR3 region is CASSTTLSGRWNEQFF. The DNA for the CDR3 is TGTGCCAGCAGCACTACCCTCAGCGGACGTTGGAATGAGCAGTTCTTC.

V and J are TRBV6-2 or TRBV6-3 and TRBJ2-5; either TRBD1 or TRBD2 may fit D (5 bases each). Germline V gene lookup returns CDR1 MNHEY and CDR2 SVGEGT. There are 15 residues in the CDR3. Trimming removed 6 bases from V and 1 base from J, with 15 bases in between. CDR3 protein: CASRPGTQAQETQYF. The CDR3 bases are TGTGCCAGCAGACCTGGGACCCAGGCCCAAGAGACCCAGTACTTC.

The V gene is TRBV4-2, the J gene TRBJ2-7, with D maybe TRBD2 (6 bases). The length of the CDR3 is 13 residues. From germline, CDR1 is LGHNA and CDR2 YNFKEQ. The V and J ends lost 3 bases and 2 bases respectively, with 8 bases between them. The CDR3 spells CASSQGLAYEQYF. The CDR3 region has the DNA TGTGCCAGCAGCCAGGGACTGGCCTACGAGCAGTACTTC.

The chain carries TRBV12-3 or TRBV12-4 and TRBJ2-7, with D possibly TRBD1 on 6 matching bases. V lost 5 bases and J 2 bases, leaving 10 bases between the germline ends. The CDR3 has 13 amino acids. In DNA, the CDR3 is TGTGCCAGCAGTACCGGGACAACCTACGAGCAGTACGTC. Translated: CASSTGTTYEQYV.

V and J are TRBV6-2 or TRBV6-3 and TRBJ2-1; a possible D gene is TRBD2 (5 bases). CDR1 is MNHEY and CDR2 is SVGEGT in the germline V gene. V was shortened by 11 bases and J by 8 bases, with 19 bases between the two germline ends. The length of the CDR3 is 13 residues. The CDR3 bases are TGTGCCGGCCGCCGGGGAGCCGGGGATGAGCAGTTCTTC. It specifies CAGRRGAGDEQFF.

This chain uses TRBV18 with TRBJ2-1; TRBD2 agrees at 9 bases. Germline V CDR1 and CDR2: KGHSH, LQKENI. The ends lost 5 bases at V and 0 bases at J; junction bases unmatched: 5. The CDR3 runs 16 residues. The CDR3 spells CASSSLAGDSYNEQFF. CDR3 nucleotide sequence: TGTGCCAGCTCATCCTTAGCGGGAGACTCCTACAATGAGCAGTTCTTC.

This rearrangement joins TRBV5-8 to TRBJ2-3; 8 nucleotides match TRBD1. CDR3 length: 15 residues. V trimming: 1 base; J trimming: 8 bases; junction bases outside the gene matches: 9. Germline CDR1 and CDR2: SGHTS and YDEGEE. The CDR3 region is CASSLLGQGWGTQYF. CDR3 bases: TGTGCCAGCAGCTTGTTAGGACAGGGATGGGGTACGCAGTATTTT.

The chain employs TRBV3-1 (or the pseudogene TRBV3-2) and TRBJ1-1; possibly TRBD1 for D (5 bases). The V gene lost 3 bases and the J gene lost 11 bases, with 13 bases spanning the gap. CDR1 LGHDT and CDR2 YNNKEL come from the germline V gene (reference sequence). The CDR3 extends over 12 amino acids. The CDR3, as DNA: TGTGCCAGCAGCCATAGGAAGGGACGTGCTTTCTTT. Its protein is CASSHRKGRAFF.

V usage is TRBV7-9 and J usage is TRBJ2-1, with D unclear. This CDR3 contains 15 residues. Germline CDR1 and CDR2: SEHNR and FQNEAQ (reference sequence). Trimming removed 5 bases from V and 1 base from J, with 12 bases in between. CDR3 in DNA: TGTGCCAGCAGCCGCCGAGTTAGTTCCTACAATGAGCAGTTCTTC. The encoded protein is CASSRRVSSYNEQFF. Full variable domain (missing parts from reference TRBV7-9 and TRBJ2-1): DTGVSQNPRHKITKRGQNVTFRCDPISEHNRLYWYRQTLGQGPEFLTYFQNEAQLEKSRLLSDRFSAERPKGSFSTLEIQRTEQGDSAMYLCASSRRVSSYNEQFFGPGTRLTVL.

V usage is TRBV4-1 and J usage is TRBJ1-2; TRBD1 might be the D (5 bases). V was clipped by 0 bases and J by 6 bases, with 23 bases between them. Germline CDR1 is MGHRA and CDR2 is YSYEKL. The CDR3 runs 18 residues. This chain's CDR3 is CASSQDGAGSALFNGYTF. CDR3 bases: TGCGCCAGCAGCCAAGATGGGGCAGGGTCCGCGCTTTTTAATGGCTACACCTTC.

This clone appeared a single time. V and J are TRBV27 and TRBJ2-3, with TRBD2 matching 13 bases. The length of the CDR3 is 19 residues. The germline CDR1 and CDR2 sequences are MNHEY and SMNVEV (reference sequence). J gave up 3 bases and V 4 bases, and 13 bases lay outside the gene matches. The CDR3 DNA reads as TGTGCCAGCAGTTCGCAATGGTTGGGACTAGCGGGACTAACAGATACGCAGTATTTT. It specifies CASSSQWLGLAGLTDTQYF.